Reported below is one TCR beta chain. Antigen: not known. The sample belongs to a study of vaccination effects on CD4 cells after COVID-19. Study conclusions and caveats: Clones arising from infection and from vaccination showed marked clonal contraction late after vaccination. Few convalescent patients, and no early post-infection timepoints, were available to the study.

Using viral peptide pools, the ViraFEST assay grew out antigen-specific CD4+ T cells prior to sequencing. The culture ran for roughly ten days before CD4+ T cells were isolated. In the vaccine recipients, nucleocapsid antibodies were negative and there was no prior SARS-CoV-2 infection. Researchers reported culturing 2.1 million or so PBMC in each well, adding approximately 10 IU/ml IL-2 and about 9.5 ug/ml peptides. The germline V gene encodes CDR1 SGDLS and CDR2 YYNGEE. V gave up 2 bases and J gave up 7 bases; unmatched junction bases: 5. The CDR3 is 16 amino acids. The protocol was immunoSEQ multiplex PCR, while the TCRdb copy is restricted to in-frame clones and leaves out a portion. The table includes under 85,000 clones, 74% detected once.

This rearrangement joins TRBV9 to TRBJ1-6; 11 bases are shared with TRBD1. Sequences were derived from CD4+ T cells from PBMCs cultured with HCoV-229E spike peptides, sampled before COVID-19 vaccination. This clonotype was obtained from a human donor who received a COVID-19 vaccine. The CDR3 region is CASSVGTGGPNSPLHF. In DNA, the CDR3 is TGTGCCAGCAGCGTTGGGACAGGGGGTCCAAATTCACCCCTCCACTTT.